Listed below are T cell receptor beta chains from one sample, sequenced in a study of T-cell reconstitution after alpha-beta-depleted transplantation in children. One entry per CDR3 protein results from TCRdb running MiXCR on the PCR reads. Here the sample spans hundreds of thousands of distinct CDR3 sequences, around 9.1% being singletons. This material consisted of PBMCs, taken before TCRalphabeta/CD19-depleted stem cell transplant. The receptors come from a boy less than two years old with acute myeloid leukemia, due to receive a stem cell transplant. Both conserved end residues are part of each CDR3.

TRBV28	TRBJ1-2	CASRDSNYGYTF
TRBV29-1	TRBJ1-2	CSAERRGIAHGYTF
TRBV11-2	TRBJ2-7	CASRGGSSYEQYF
TRBV5-6	TRBJ2-1	CASSLGRLNNEQFF
TRBV11-2	TRBJ2-3	CASSRSSGGAPDTQYF
TRBV24-1	TRBJ2-1	CATSDLGSTSGAINEQFF
TRBV4-1	TRBJ1-1	CASSQDRARGGTEVFF
TRBV12-3/TRBV12-4	TRBJ2-7	CASSLAPGTRYEQYF
TRBV6-5	TRBJ1-1	CASSYSGGYTEAFF
TRBV7-9	TRBJ2-1	CASSLVQGHFEQFF
TRBV28	TRBJ1-1	CASTYRTGLNTEAFF
TRBV7-3	TRBJ2-5	CASRSDRDVKTQYF
TRBV4-3	TRBJ2-3	CASGGALGTDTQYF
TRBV28	TRBJ1-4	CASTKQRLSNEKLFF
TRBV19	TRBJ1-1	CASSEGVNTEAFF
TRBV28	TRBJ2-1	CASSLYRGTPVLAGLSSYNEQFF
TRBV7-6	TRBJ2-1	CASSFSDRGSNEQFF
TRBV5-1	TRBJ1-1	CASSLRTQGHTEAFF
TRBV3-1	TRBJ2-6	CASCQRTGTSGANVLTF
TRBV20-1	TRBJ2-1	CSASLKEGLADNEQFF
TRBV29-1	TRBJ2-2	CSLTEGGELFF
TRBV12-3/TRBV12-4	TRBJ2-1	CASSFRGTTSYNEQFF
TRBV12-5	TRBJ2-3	CASGPGHLRDTQYF
TRBV10-3	TRBJ2-7	CAISERGNSYEQYF
TRBV24-1	TRBJ2-5	CAVAGGETQYF
TRBV3-1	TRBJ2-4	CASSLWTGSTKNIQYF
TRBV15	TRBJ1-1	CATSRDRAGEAFF
TRBV6-1	TRBJ2-5	CASRLPGTGEETQYF
TRBV5-1	TRBJ2-1	CASSLFLAGGEQFF
TRBV28	TRBJ1-1	CASRTGLWNTEAFF
TRBV5-1	TRBJ2-1	CASSLLAGSNEQFF